The 31 T cell receptor beta chains reported below all come from one sample, sequenced in a study of cytomegalovirus exposure and HLA in healthy donors. With 60 Vbeta and 13 Jbeta primers, the PCR was carried out. Method: immunoSEQ multiplex PCR; TCRdb's copy keeps in-frame clones and lacks some. Of hundreds of thousands of clones in the sample, about 72% were seen once. Sequences were obtained from PBMCs. These TCRs come from a male donor in good health and CMV-seronegative.

The rearrangement uses TRBV6-5 and TRBJ2-1, with 12 bases that match TRBD2. The CDR3 is 16 residues long. J lost 8 bases, V lost 1 base, and 6 bases had no gene match. From germline, CDR1 is MNHEY and CDR2 SVGAGI. This CDR3 is CASSYYRLAGADEQFF. Here the CDR3 DNA reads TGTGCCAGCAGTTACTATAGACTAGCGGGAGCCGATGAGCAGTTCTTC.

The rearrangement links TRBV11-2 to TRBJ2-1; a weak D match, TRBD1 (6 bases). CDR3 length: 12 amino acids. In germline, CDR1 is SGHAT, CDR2 FQNNGV. Trimming took off 4 bases at V and 9 bases at J, with 10 bases between the two ends. CDR3 amino acids: CASSSQGIEQFF. The CDR3 DNA reads TGTGCCAGCAGCTCACAGGGAATTGAGCAGTTCTTC.

This clone came up once. The J gene is TRBJ2-7, the V gene TRBV7-2; TRBD2 agrees at 10 bases. V lost 2 bases to trimming and J lost 6 bases; unmatched junction nucleotides: 1. CDR3 size: 13 residues. Per the germline V gene, CDR1 is SGHTA and CDR2 is FQGNSA. This CDR3 reads CASSLRTSGEQYF. DNA for the CDR3: TGTGCCAGCAGCTTAAGGACTAGCGGCGAGCAGTACTTC.

The V call is TRBV29-1, the J call TRBJ2-3; 9 bases line up with TRBD1. The germline V gene encodes CDR1 SQVTM and CDR2 ANQGSEA. The trim removed 4 bases at V and 2 bases at J, leaving 7 bases unmatched. This CDR3 has 15 residues. CDR3 coding DNA: TGCAGCGTTGCCCCCCGGGACAGGGACACAGATACGCAGTATTTT. It translates to CSVAPRDRDTDTQYF.

This chain uses TRBV10-2 with TRBJ2-3, with D possibly TRBD2 on 6 matching bases. Germline CDR1 and CDR2: WSHSY and SAAADI. The length of the CDR3 is 17 residues. The V end was cut by 5 bases, the J end by 8 bases, with 26 bases between. In DNA, the CDR3 is TGCGCCAGCAGTATCCGGACTATAGGTTTGACAGACGGTACGCAGTATTTT. Translating gives CASSIRTIGLTDGTQYF.

Comments on this clone: Mismatch with germline at one junction end may stem from a read error. The rearrangement joins TRBV7-9 to TRBJ2-7; D not certain. The length of the CDR3 is 13 residues. Germline CDR1 and CDR2: SEHNR and FQNEAQ (reference sequence). CDR3 in DNA: TGTTCCAGCAGCTTAACAGTGACCTACGAGCAGTACTTC. It yields the protein CSSSLTVTYEQYF.

V usage is TRBV7-3 and J usage is TRBJ2-3; D not resolved. Germline CDR1 and CDR2: SGHTA and FQGTGA. V was pared by 5 bases and J by 2 bases, with 23 bases between. The CDR3 length is 18 residues. The CDR3 loop is CASSATLVLTRNTDTQYF. The CDR3 coding sequence is TGTGCCAGCAGCGCAACCCTGGTCTTAACCAGGAACACAGATACGCAGTATTTT.

The chain joins TRBV9 to TRBJ2-3; 9 bases match TRBD2. The junction had 7 bases not matched to a gene; V was cut back by 4 bases and J by 1 base. The germline V gene has CDR1 SGDLS and CDR2 YYNGEE. This CDR3 is 16 amino acids long. The DNA of the CDR3 is TGTGCCAGCAGCCCTTGGGTAGCGGGAGGCACAGATACGCAGTATTTT. Protein: CASSPWVAGGTDTQYF.

The rearrangement uses TRBV5-1 and TRBJ1-5; TRBD1 is a possible D gene (5 bases). V shed 3 bases and J shed 4 bases, with 14 bases lying between them. The CDR3 totals 15 residues. Germline-derived CDR1 and CDR2 are SGHRS and YFSETQ. The chain's CDR3 is CASSSGGDYNQPQHF. As DNA, the CDR3 is TGCGCCAGCAGCTCCGGGGGAGACTATAATCAGCCCCAGCATTTT. Complete variable domain (other parts from reference TRBV5-1 and TRBJ1-5): KAGVTQTPRYLIKTRGQQVTLSCSPISGHRSVSWYQQTPGQGLQFLFEYFSETQRNKGNFPGRFSGRQFSNSRSEMNVSTLELGDSALYLCASSSGGDYNQPQHFGDGTRLSIL.

Concerning this clone: One end of the junction is discordant with germline, which a read error may explain. The chain links TRBV14 to TRBJ2-6, with 7 bases aligning to TRBD1. The CDR3 is 15 residues long. The germline CDR1 and CDR2 sequences are SGHDN and FVKESK. In DNA, the CDR3 is TGTGTCAGCAGCCAAGAAGGGACAGCTTTCCGTGTCCTGACTTTC. This sequence encodes CVSSQEGTAFRVLTF.

The chain joins TRBV5-1 to TRBJ2-1, with a possible D match to TRBD2 (6 bases). The CDR3 length is 15 residues. V was clipped by 5 bases and J by 1 base, with 13 bases between them. Germline values: CDR1 SGHRS, CDR2 YFSETQ. The CDR3 region has the DNA TGCGCCAGCAGGCCGTTCGGAGGGTCCTACAATGAGCAGTTCTTC. Protein product: CASRPFGGSYNEQFF.

The chain combines TRBV13 with TRBJ2-1, with 16 bases that match TRBD2. CDR3 length equals 16 residues. V dropped 5 bases and J dropped 10; count of bases not matched to a gene: 8. The V gene's germline CDR1 is PRHDT and CDR2 FYEKMQ (reference sequence). The CDR3 spells CASSLGTSGRGSEQFF. The CDR3 DNA reads as TGTGCCAGCAGCCTTGGGACTAGCGGGAGGGGTTCGGAGCAGTTCTTC.

The J gene is TRBJ2-2, the V gene TRBV13, with 10 bases identical to TRBD2. V was clipped by 1 base and J by 11 bases; unmatched bases: 16. This CDR3 has 18 amino acids. Germline values: CDR1 PRHDT, CDR2 FYEKMQ (reference sequence). The CDR3 loop is CASSLVVAGGPSKGELFF. The DNA for the CDR3 is TGTGCCAGCAGCTTAGTAGTAGCGGGGGGACCGTCTAAAGGAGAGCTGTTTTTT.

V usage is TRBV9 and J usage is TRBJ2-7, with D hard to call. Germline V gene data show CDR1 as SGDLS and CDR2 as YYNGEE. The germline V and J ends were trimmed by 0 bases and 5 bases, with 9 bases remaining between them. The CDR3 contains 13 residues. The CDR3 region is CASSVAGSNEQYF. As DNA, the CDR3 is TGTGCCAGCAGCGTAGCTGGCAGTAACGAGCAGTACTTC.

J is TRBJ2-5 and V is TRBV27; 7 bases map to TRBD2. Germline CDR1 reads MNHEY; CDR2 reads SMNVEV (reference sequence). This CDR3 comprises 13 residues. V shed 3 bases, J shed 4 bases, and the junction held 2 bases outside the gene matches. CDR3: CASSFREGETQYF. Here the CDR3 DNA reads TGTGCCAGCAGTTTCAGGGAGGGAGAGACCCAGTACTTC.

The chain has TRBV2 and TRBJ2-6, with 8 bases matching TRBD1. The CDR3 is made up of 15 amino acids. V lost 10 bases and J lost 0; bases outside the gene matches: 5. Germline V lookup: CDR1 SNHLY, CDR2 FYNNEI. The CDR3 loop is CANLDRDSGANVLTF. CDR3 DNA: TGTGCCAACTTGGACAGGGACTCTGGGGCCAACGTCCTGACTTTC. The whole variable domain, filled in from reference TRBV2 and TRBJ2-6, reads EPEVTQTPSHQVTQMGQEVILRCVPISNHLYFYWYRQILGQKVEFLVSFYNNEISEKSEIFDDQFSVERPDGSNFTLKIRSTKLEDSAMYFCANLDRDSGANVLTFGAGSRLTVL.

Comment on this clone: Germline and junction disagree at one end, which may indicate a read error. The chain is built from TRBV7-9 and TRBJ2-7, with 7 bases matching TRBD1. Germline CDR1 is SEHNR and CDR2 is FQNEAQ (reference sequence). There are 15 residues in the CDR3. The CDR3 region has the DNA TGTTCCAGCAGCCTCCAGGGGGATGGGACCTACGAGCAGTACTTC. Amino acids: CSSSLQGDGTYEQYF.

The chain employs TRBV30 and TRBJ1-3; a possible D gene is TRBD1 (6 bases). The CDR3 sequence is 14 residues long. Trimming stripped 4 bases from V and 2 bases from J, with 12 bases between. The germline V gene encodes CDR1 GTSNPN and CDR2 SVGIG (reference sequence). CDR3 sequence reads: CAWTMGHPGNTIYF. The CDR3 DNA sequence: TGTGCCTGGACCATGGGACACCCTGGAAACACCATATATTTT.

This chain joins TRBV4-2 and TRBJ2-7; 10 bases map to TRBD1. With 2 bases clipped from V and 6 bases from J, the junction kept 7 bases outside the gene matches. Germline CDR1 and CDR2: LGHNA and YNFKEQ. The CDR3 loop spans 15 amino acids. CDR3 nucleotide sequence: TGTGCCAGCAGCCAAACCCGGGACAGGGGTTCCGAGCAGTACTTC. Its protein product is CASSQTRDRGSEQYF.

This chain uses TRBV18 with TRBJ2-1; D not certain. Trimming shortened V by 6 bases and J by 8 bases, and 14 bases separated the two germline ends. From germline, CDR1 is KGHSH and CDR2 LQKENI. The CDR3 spans 13 residues. DNA of the CDR3: TGTGCCAGCTCCCCCCCCGAGTCGGATGAGCAGTTCTTC. Its translation is CASSPPESDEQFF.

The CDR3: CASSQDSLWDRGTEAFF. CDR3 sequence (DNA): TGCGCCAGCAGCCAAGATTCGTTGTGGGACAGGGGCACTGAAGCTTTCTTT. V is TRBV4-1 and J is TRBJ1-1; 10 nucleotides line up with TRBD1. The ends lost 0 bases at V and 4 bases at J; junction bases unmatched: 8. Germline loops: CDR1 MGHRA, CDR2 YSYEKL. The CDR3 consists of 17 residues.

The chain combines TRBV5-1 with TRBJ2-2; no clear D. The CDR3 contains 14 residues. V was shortened by 5 bases and J by 1 base, with 9 bases between the two germline ends. The germline V gene encodes CDR1 SGHRS and CDR2 YFSETQ. The CDR3 DNA reads as TGCGCCAGCAGATCGCACAGGAACACCGGGGAGCTGTTTTTT. Its protein is CASRSHRNTGELFF.

This rearrangement joins TRBV15 to TRBJ2-1; D gene ambiguous. This CDR3 has 12 residues. V was shortened by 0 bases and J by 12 bases, with 9 bases between the two germline ends. Germline V gene data show CDR1 as LNHNV and CDR2 as YYDKDF (reference sequence). CDR3 DNA: TGTGCCACCAGCAGAGATGGTGACTCGCAGTTCTTC. Translation gives CATSRDGDSQFF. Filled out from reference TRBV15 and TRBJ2-1, the complete variable domain reads DAMVIQNPRYQVTQFGKPVTLSCSQTLNHNVMYWYQQKSSQAPKLLFHYYDKDFNNEADTPDNFQSRRPNTSFCFLDIRSPGLGDTAMYLCATSRDGDSQFFGPGTRLTVL.

This sequence joins TRBV11-3 and TRBJ2-2, with TRBD1 identical over 8 bases. Germline V gene data show CDR1 as SGHNT and CDR2 as YENEEA. This CDR3 contains 15 residues. The J segment lost 3 bases and the V segment lost 4 bases, leaving 4 bases of the junction unmatched. The CDR3: CASSSRQGYTGELFF. CDR3 nucleotides: TGTGCCAGCAGCTCCCGACAGGGGTACACCGGGGAGCTGTTTTTT. The complete variable domain, with remaining parts taken from reference TRBV11-3 and TRBJ2-2, reads EAGVVQSPRYKIIEKKQPVAFWCNPISGHNTLYWYLQNLGQGPELLIRYENEEAVDDSQLPKDRFSAERLKGVDSTLKIQPAELGDSAVYLCASSSRQGYTGELFFGEGSRLTVL.

The V and J genes are TRBV2 and TRBJ2-5; 9 bases map to TRBD2. The CDR3 is 16 residues long. V trimming: 6 bases; J trimming: 2 bases; junction bases outside the gene matches: 10. Germline V gene sequence: CDR1 SNHLY, CDR2 FYNNEI. The CDR3, as DNA: TGTGCCAGCAGAAAGACTAGCGGAGCACCACAAGAGACCCAGTACTTC. Its protein product is CASRKTSGAPQETQYF.

This clone was counted a single time. This rearrangement joins TRBV5-1 to TRBJ1-1; maybe TRBD1 (6 bases). This CDR3 comprises 14 residues. V gave up 3 bases and J gave up 5 bases, with 14 bases separating them. The germline CDR1 and CDR2 sequences are SGHRS and YFSETQ. The CDR3 DNA sequence: TGCGCCAGCAGCTGGGACATTTCGGATACTGAAGCTTTCTTT. Translating gives CASSWDISDTEAFF. Full variable domain (rest looked up from reference TRBV5-1 and TRBJ1-1): KAGVTQTPRYLIKTRGQQVTLSCSPISGHRSVSWYQQTPGQGLQFLFEYFSETQRNKGNFPGRFSGRQFSNSRSEMNVSTLELGDSALYLCASSWDISDTEAFFGQGTRLTVV.

The chain recombines TRBV7-9 with TRBJ2-5, with 11 bases lining up with TRBD1. J lost 7 bases, V lost 5 bases, and 9 bases had no gene match. The V gene's germline CDR1 is SEHNR and CDR2 FQNEAQ (reference sequence). The length of the CDR3 is 15 residues. CDR3 sequence: CASSAWTGGVVTQYF. Written as DNA, the CDR3 is TGTGCCAGCAGCGCCTGGACAGGGGGCGTCGTGACCCAGTACTTC.

J is TRBJ1-1 and V is TRBV14; the match to TRBD1 covers 9 bases. This CDR3 is 15 amino acids long. The germline V gene has CDR1 SGHDN and CDR2 FVKESK. V gave up 4 bases and J gave up 1 base; unmatched junction bases: 4. DNA for the CDR3: TGTGCCAGCAGCCGACAGGGGGGCCCGAACACTGAAGCTTTCTTT. Its protein product is CASSRQGGPNTEAFF.

The chain recombines TRBV5-1 with TRBJ2-5; D gene unclear. V lost 3 bases, J lost 1 base, and 10 bases lay in between. The CDR3 is 14 amino acids. Germline CDR1 is SGHRS and CDR2 is YFSETQ. In nucleotides, the CDR3 is TGCGCCAGCAGCTCAGACGGAGTCCAAGAGACCCAGTACTTC. Translated, it gives CASSSDGVQETQYF.

This rearrangement joins TRBV11-2 to TRBJ2-7; D is possibly TRBD2 (6 bases). The CDR3 totals 16 residues. CDR1 is SGHAT and CDR2 is FQNNGV in the germline V gene. The germline V and J ends were trimmed by 3 bases and 4 bases, with 19 bases remaining between them. The CDR3: CASSFLLGGNVYEQYF. In DNA, the CDR3 is TGTGCCAGCAGCTTCCTTCTTGGGGGGAACGTGTACGAGCAGTACTTC.

The chain couples TRBV4-2 to TRBJ2-1; 8 bases are a match to TRBD1. Germline loops: CDR1 LGHNA, CDR2 YNFKEQ. The CDR3 has 16 amino acids. Trimming cost V 1 base and J 2 bases; bases outside gene matches: 4. CDR3 region: CASSQGQQGAYNEQFF. CDR3 DNA sequence: TGTGCCAGCAGCCAAGGTCAACAGGGGGCCTACAATGAGCAGTTCTTC.